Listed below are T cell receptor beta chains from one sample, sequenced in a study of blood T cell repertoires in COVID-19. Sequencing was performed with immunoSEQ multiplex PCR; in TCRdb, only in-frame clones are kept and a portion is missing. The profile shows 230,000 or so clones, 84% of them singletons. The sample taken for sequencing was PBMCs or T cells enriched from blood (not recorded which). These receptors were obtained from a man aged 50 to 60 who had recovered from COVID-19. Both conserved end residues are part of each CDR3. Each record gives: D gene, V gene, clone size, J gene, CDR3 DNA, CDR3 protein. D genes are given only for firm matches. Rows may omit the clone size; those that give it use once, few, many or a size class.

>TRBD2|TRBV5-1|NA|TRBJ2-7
TGCGCCAGCAGTCGTACTAGCGGGGGGACCTACGAGCAGTACTTC
CASSRTSGGTYEQYF
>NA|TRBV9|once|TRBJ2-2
TGTGCCAGCAATCAGCGAGGGCCCGGGGAGCTGTTTTTT
CASNQRGPGELFF
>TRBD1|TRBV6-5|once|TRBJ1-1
TGTGCCAGCAAGGACAGGGGCGGAGGGAACACTGAAGCTTTCTTT
CASKDRGGGNTEAFF
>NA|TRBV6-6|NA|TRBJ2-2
TGTGCCAGCAGACCTCCTGGGGGCACGAACACCGGGGAGCTGTTTTTT
CASRPPGGTNTGELFF
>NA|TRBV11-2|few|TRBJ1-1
TGTGCCAGCAGCCAGGAGGCTAACACTGAAGCTTTCTTT
CASSQEANTEAFF
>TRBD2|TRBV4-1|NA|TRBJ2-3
TGCGCCAGCAGCCAAGGGGGGTTTAGCGGGAGGGTCGCAGATACGCAGTATTTT
CASSQGGFSGRVADTQYF
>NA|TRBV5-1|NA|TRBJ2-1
TGCGCCAGCAGCTTGGGTGACACCACCTACAATGAGCAGTTCTTC
CASSLGDTTYNEQFF
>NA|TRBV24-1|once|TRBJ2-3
TGTGCCACCAGTGATGCGCGGACGGGAGTCGTAGATACGCAGTATTTT
CATSDARTGVVDTQYF
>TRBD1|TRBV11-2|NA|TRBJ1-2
TGTGCCAGCAGCCGCCAGGGGGCCGTCTATGGCTACACCTTC
CASSRQGAVYGYTF
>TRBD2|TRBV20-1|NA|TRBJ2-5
TGCAGTGCTAGTCCCCGAAGGGGAGCGGGATTGGTGGAGACCCAGTACTTC
CSASPRRGAGLVETQYF
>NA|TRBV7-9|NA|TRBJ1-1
TGTGCCAGCAGCTTAAGACAGGCCCGGAACACTGAAGCTTTCTTT
CASSLRQARNTEAFF
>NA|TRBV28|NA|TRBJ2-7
TGTGCCAGCAGTTTTCCTCTGTCCTTCTCCTACGAGCAGTACTTC
CASSFPLSFSYEQYF
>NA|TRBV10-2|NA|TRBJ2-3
TGCGCCAGCAGTGACTACTTCAGCACAGATACGCAGTATTTT
CASSDYFSTDTQYF
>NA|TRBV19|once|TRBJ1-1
TGTGCCAGTAGTATCCAGCCCACAGTAATGAACACTGAAGCTTTCTTT
CASSIQPTVMNTEAFF
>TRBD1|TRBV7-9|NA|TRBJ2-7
TGTGCCAGCAGCTTAGACAGGGGCTCCTACGAGCAGTACTTC
CASSLDRGSYEQYF
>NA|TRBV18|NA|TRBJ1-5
TGTGCCAGCTCACCAAGTCTGGGGGCGGGTCAGCCCCAGCATTTT
CASSPSLGAGQPQHF
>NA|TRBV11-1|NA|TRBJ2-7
TGTGCCAGCAGCTTGTCTGATTCTACCGCCTACGAGCAGTACTTC
CASSLSDSTAYEQYF
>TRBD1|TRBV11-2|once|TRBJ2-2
TGTGCCAGCAGCCTAAGACAGGGGGTCGCCGGGGAGCTGTTTTTT
CASSLRQGVAGELFF
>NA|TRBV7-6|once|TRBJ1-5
TGTGCCAGCAGTTTTAGCTACAATCAGCCCCAGCATTTT
CASSFSYNQPQHF
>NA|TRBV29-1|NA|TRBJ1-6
TGCAGCGTTCGGCGGTTTGCGGATTCACCCCTCCACTTT
CSVRRFADSPLHF
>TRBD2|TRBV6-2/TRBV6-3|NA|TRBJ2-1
TGTGCCAGCAGCTCTACTAGCGGGAGTTCTAATGAGCAGTTCTTC
CASSSTSGSSNEQFF
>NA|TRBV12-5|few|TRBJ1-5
TGTGCTAGTGGTTTGTGGGAGGAGGGCAATCAGCCCCAGCATTTT
CASGLWEEGNQPQHF
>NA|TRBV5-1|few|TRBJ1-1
TGCGCCAGCAGCCTAGTACAGGTTAACACTGAAGCTTTCTTT
CASSLVQVNTEAFF
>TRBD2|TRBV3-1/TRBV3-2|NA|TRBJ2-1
TGTGCCAGCAGCCCGACGATGACTAGTCCACAGCGGGGTGAGCAGTTCTTC
CASSPTMTSPQRGEQFF
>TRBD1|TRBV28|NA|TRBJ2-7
TGTGCCAGCAGTTCCCCCCGCGCAATTTGGACAGGTGAAGAGTACGAGCAGTACTTC
CASSSPRAIWTGEEYEQYF
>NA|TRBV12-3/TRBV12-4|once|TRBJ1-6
TGTGCCAGCAGCCACACCAATTCACCCCTCCACTTT
CASSHTNSPLHF
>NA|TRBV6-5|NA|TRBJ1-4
TGTGCCAGCAGATCTGTCAATGAAAAACTGTTTTTT
CASRSVNEKLFF
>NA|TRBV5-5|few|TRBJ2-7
TGTGCCAGCATTAGGGGGTCCAGCTCCTACGAGCAGTACTTC
CASIRGSSSYEQYF
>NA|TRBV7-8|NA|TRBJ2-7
TGTGCCAGCAGCCCCGCCTCACTAACCTCGGGGCAGTACTTC
CASSPASLTSGQYF
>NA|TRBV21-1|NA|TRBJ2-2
TGTGCCAGCAGCAAGGGAACAGGGAAGCCTACGAACACCGGGGAGCTGTTTTTT
CASSKGTGKPTNTGELFF
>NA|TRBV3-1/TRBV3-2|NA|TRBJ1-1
TGTGCCAGCAGCCAAGGGGGAGGGTTCGCTGAAGCTTTCTTT
CASSQGGGFAEAFF
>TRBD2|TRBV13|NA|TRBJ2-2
TGTGCCAGCAGCTTCCGGACTAGCGGGAGCCTCACCGGGGAGCTGTTTTTT
CASSFRTSGSLTGELFF
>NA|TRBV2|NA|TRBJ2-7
TGTGCCAGCAGTGGGGGAGTGGGGTTCAACGAGCAGTACTTC
CASSGGVGFNEQYF
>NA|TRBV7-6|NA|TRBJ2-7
TGTGCCGGGGTAGAAACGTCGGGGAACGAGCAGTACTTC
CAGVETSGNEQYF
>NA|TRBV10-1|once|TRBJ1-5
TGCGCCAGCGCCCACCAGGGCCGGAGCGATCAGCCCCAGCATTTT
CASAHQGRSDQPQHF
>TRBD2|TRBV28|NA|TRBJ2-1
TGTGCCAGCAGCCCCTTTGTCGCCAGCGGGAGAATTGAGCAGTTCTTC
CASSPFVASGRIEQFF
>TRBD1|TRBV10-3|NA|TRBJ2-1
TGTGCCATCTCCGGGACAGGGGAATCCAATGAGCAGTTCTTC
CAISGTGESNEQFF
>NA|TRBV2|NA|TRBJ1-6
TGTGCCAGCAGGGACACCAGGTCACCCCTCCACTTT
CASRDTRSPLHF